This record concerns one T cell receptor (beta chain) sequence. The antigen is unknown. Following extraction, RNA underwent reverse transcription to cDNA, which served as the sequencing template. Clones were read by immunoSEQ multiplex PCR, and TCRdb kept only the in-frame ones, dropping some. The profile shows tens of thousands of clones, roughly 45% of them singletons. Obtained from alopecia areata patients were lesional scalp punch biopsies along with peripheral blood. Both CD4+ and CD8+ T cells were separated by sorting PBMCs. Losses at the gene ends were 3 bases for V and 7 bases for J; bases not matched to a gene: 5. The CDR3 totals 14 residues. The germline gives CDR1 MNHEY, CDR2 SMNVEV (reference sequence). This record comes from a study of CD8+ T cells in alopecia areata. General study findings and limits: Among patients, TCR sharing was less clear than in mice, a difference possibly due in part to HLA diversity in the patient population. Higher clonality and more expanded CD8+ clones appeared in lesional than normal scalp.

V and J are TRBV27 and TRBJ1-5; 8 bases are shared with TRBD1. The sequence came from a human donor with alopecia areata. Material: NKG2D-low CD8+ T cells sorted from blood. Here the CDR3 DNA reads TGTGCCAGCAGTTTCTCAGGGGGCGGACAGCCCCAGCATTTT. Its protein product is CASSFSGGGQPQHF.